Listed below are T cell receptor beta chains from one sample, sequenced in a study of CD8 T cells in ankylosing spondylitis. TCRdb passed the 5' RACE reads through MiXCR, listing each CDR3 protein once. The sample has fewer than 750,000 distinct CDR3 sequences; around 19% are singletons. Input material: blood, either unsorted or a sorted T cell fraction (not recorded which). Receptors were obtained from a male donor with ankylosing spondylitis. Both conserved end residues are trimmed from each CDR3.

J,V,CDR3
TRBJ2-7,TRBV27,ASSLGGNEQY
TRBJ2-3,TRBV7-9,ASSLDGYAQY
TRBJ2-5,TRBV4-2,ASSQVGLAEETQY
TRBJ1-1,TRBV7-9,ASSPWEGRNTEAF
TRBJ1-2,TRBV5-6,ASSSPPDGSSGYT
TRBJ2-3,TRBV5-1,ASSSGGRWSDTQY
TRBJ1-6,TRBV20-1,SARDWGEYSPLH
TRBJ2-7,TRBV6-2/TRBV6-3,ASSYENEGGYEQY
TRBJ2-1,TRBV7-2,ASSYGPSIPYNEQF
TRBJ2-3,TRBV15,ATSREGKEVDTQY
TRBJ2-2,TRBV24-1,ATSESGLGAGELF
TRBJ2-1,TRBV4-1,ASSQMDREVNNEQF
TRBJ1-1,TRBV5-1,ASSSKQGTNTEAF
TRBJ1-1,TRBV5-1,ASSLDGPEAF
TRBJ1-4,TRBV20-1,SARKRRTEPHDEKLF
TRBJ2-7,TRBV12-3/TRBV12-4,ASSPGLGAGGGYEQY
TRBJ2-3,TRBV5-1,ASSGRTSGGADTQY
TRBJ1-1,TRBV20-1,SAGEAF